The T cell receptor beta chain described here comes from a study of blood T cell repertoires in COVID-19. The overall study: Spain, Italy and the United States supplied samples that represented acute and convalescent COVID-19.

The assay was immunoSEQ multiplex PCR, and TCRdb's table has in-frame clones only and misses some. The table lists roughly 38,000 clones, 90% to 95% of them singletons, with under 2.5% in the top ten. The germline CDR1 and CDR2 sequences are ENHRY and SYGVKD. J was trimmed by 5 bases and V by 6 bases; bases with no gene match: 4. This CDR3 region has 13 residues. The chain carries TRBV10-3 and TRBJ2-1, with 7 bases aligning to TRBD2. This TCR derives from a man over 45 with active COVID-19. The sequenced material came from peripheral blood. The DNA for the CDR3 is TGTGCCATCAGGGGCGGGGGTGACAATGAGCAGTTCTTC. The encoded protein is CAIRGGGDNEQFF.